Listed here are 24 T cell receptor beta chains from one sample, sequenced in a study of post-analysis software for immune sequencing data. Study-level findings and limits: Elevated frequency relative to controls characterized roughly 5 TRBV segments in patients, TRBV5-6, TRBV5-1 and TRBV20-1 among them.

TCR beta cDNA libraries had unique molecular identifiers. TCRdb re-called the PCR reads with MiXCR, one entry per CDR3 protein. Of around 710,000 distinct CDR3 sequences listed, around 46% are singletons. The antigens these receptors bind are not known. Sequenced sample: blood. The receptors stem from a girl aged 10 to 17 with multiple sclerosis.

V and J are TRBV18 and TRBJ2-7; possibly TRBD2 for D (6 bases). The CDR3 spans 11 residues. CDR1 and CDR2 from the germline V gene are KGHSH and LQKENI. The CDR3 nucleotides are TGTACCACCGGGACTTCCTACGAGCAGTACTTC. It is translated as CTTGTSYEQYF.

In this sample, this clonotype turned up once. The rearrangement links TRBV29-1 to TRBJ1-2; 10 bases fit TRBD1. The CDR3 length is 15 residues. V shed 3 bases and J 4 bases; nucleotides not matched to a gene: 8. Germline CDR1 is SQVTM and CDR2 is ANQGSEA. The CDR3 DNA reads as TGCAGCGTTGAGAGCGTGGGACAGGGGCCCTATGGCTACACCTTC. This translates into CSVESVGQGPYGYTF.

The chain is built from TRBV5-1 and TRBJ2-2; weak D call: TRBD2 (6 bases). This CDR3 comprises 17 residues. Trimming stripped 0 bases from V and 0 bases from J, with 12 bases between. Per the germline V gene, CDR1 is SGHRS and CDR2 is YFSETQ. CDR3 coding DNA: TGCGCCAGCAGCTTGGTAGCGGCAGGGTCGAACACCGGGGAGCTGTTTTTT. Protein sequence: CASSLVAAGSNTGELFF.

The chain employs TRBV20-1 and TRBJ1-6; D might be TRBD1 (6 bases). The CDR3 runs to 15 residues. V was trimmed by 4 bases and J by 3 bases, leaving 13 bases between them. The germline gives CDR1 DFQATT, CDR2 SNEGSKA (reference sequence). The CDR3 is CSATAGAFYNSPLHF. CDR3 bases: TGCAGTGCTACCGCAGGGGCCTTCTATAATTCACCCCTCCACTTT.

This clonotype came up many times. The rearrangement uses TRBV20-1 and TRBJ2-1, with 13 bases fitting TRBD2. Germline assignment: CDR1 DFQATT and CDR2 SNEGSKA (reference sequence). This CDR3 has 14 residues. Losses at the gene ends were 6 bases for V and 3 bases for J; bases not matched to a gene: 2. The CDR3 region has the DNA TGCAGTGCAAGGACTAGCGGGAGCTACAATGAGCAGTTCTTC. This codes for CSARTSGSYNEQFF.

The chain links TRBV27 to TRBJ2-7, with 12 bases that match TRBD1. The trim removed 8 bases at V and 5 bases at J, leaving 4 bases unmatched. The CDR3 length is 13 residues. From germline, CDR1 is MNHEY and CDR2 SMNVEV (reference sequence). This chain's CDR3 is CASGTGGIDEQYF. The CDR3 nucleotides read TGTGCCAGCGGGACAGGGGGCATCGACGAGCAGTACTTC.

This clonotype was observed a few times. The chain recombines TRBV12-3 or TRBV12-4 with TRBJ1-2; possibly TRBD1 for D (5 bases). The CDR3 runs to 13 residues. Deletions cut 7 bases from V and 4 bases from J, with 13 bases between. CDR3 in amino acids: CASTPSGTYGYTF. The CDR3 DNA reads as TGTGCCAGCACCCCATCGGGGACCTATGGCTACACCTTC.

The rearrangement uses TRBV4-1 and TRBJ1-2; D is unclear. The CDR3 consists of 12 residues. The germline gives CDR1 MGHRA, CDR2 YSYEKL. Deletions cut 0 bases from V and 7 bases from J, with 6 bases between. For the CDR3, the DNA is TGCGCCAGCAGCCAAGACGGACGTGGCTACACCTTC. It yields the protein CASSQDGRGYTF.

The chain is built from TRBV7-6 and TRBJ2-1; 8 bases line up with TRBD2. The CDR3 consists of 14 residues. Germline values: CDR1 SGHVS, CDR2 FNYEAQ. Trimming cost V 5 bases and J 8 bases; bases outside gene matches: 8. This CDR3 reads CASSPKTSGYEQFF. The DNA of the CDR3 is TGTGCCAGCAGCCCTAAAACTAGCGGATATGAGCAGTTCTTC.

This clonotype is a singleton in its sample. The V gene is TRBV20-1, the J gene TRBJ2-3, with 9 bases aligning to TRBD2. In germline, CDR1 is DFQATT, CDR2 SNEGSKA (reference sequence). The CDR3 consists of 15 residues. J gave up 3 bases and V 0 bases, and 4 bases lay outside the gene matches. CDR3 in amino acids: CSARDLREGTDTQYF. CDR3 nucleotide sequence: TGCAGTGCTAGAGATCTGCGGGAGGGAACAGATACGCAGTATTTT.

V usage is TRBV7-2 and J usage is TRBJ2-7, with 12 bases identical to TRBD2. V gave up 4 bases and J gave up 3 bases; unmatched junction bases: 10. CDR1 is SGHTA, CDR2 FQGNSA, per germline. The CDR3 contains 17 residues. The CDR3 protein is CASSSGSGLAGHYEQYF. The CDR3 DNA is TGTGCCAGCAGCTCGGGATCGGGACTAGCGGGCCACTACGAGCAGTACTTC.

The V call is TRBV6-6, the J call TRBJ2-1; weak D call: TRBD2 (7 bases). V was shortened by 4 bases and J by 1 base, with 17 bases between the two germline ends. Germline V gene lookup returns CDR1 MNHNY and CDR2 SVGAGI (reference sequence). The CDR3 is made up of 17 amino acids. The CDR3 bases are TGTGCCAGCAGTTCCAGGGGCCTAGCGGCTTCCTACAATGAGCAGTTCTTC. This codes for CASSSRGLAASYNEQFF.

This clonotype was observed a few times. This rearrangement joins TRBV29-1 to TRBJ2-4; D is undetermined. This CDR3 is built from 15 residues. The V and J ends lost 7 bases and 0 bases respectively, with 16 bases between them. CDR1 is SQVTM, CDR2 ANQGSEA, per germline. The DNA of the CDR3 is TGCAGCGCTTCGACTGCATTCCTAGCCAAAAACATTCAGTACTTC. Residues: CSASTAFLAKNIQYF.

This clonotype was counted a few times. This chain links TRBV15 with TRBJ1-2, with D unresolved. This CDR3 comprises 12 residues. The ends were cut back, 0 bases at V and 4 bases at J, with 3 bases in the middle. The germline V gene encodes CDR1 LNHNV and CDR2 YYDKDF (reference sequence). Here the CDR3 reads CATSRETYGYTF. The CDR3 DNA reads TGTGCCACCAGCAGAGAGACCTATGGCTACACCTTC. Drawing the rest from reference TRBV15 and TRBJ1-2, the complete variable domain is DAMVIQNPRYQVTQFGKPVTLSCSQTLNHNVMYWYQQKSSQAPKLLFHYYDKDFNNEADTPDNFQSRRPNTSFCFLDIRSPGLGDTAMYLCATSRETYGYTFGSGTRLTVV.

This clonotype was seen a handful of times. This sequence joins TRBV27 and TRBJ2-5; a weak D match, TRBD2 (6 bases). Looked up from germline, CDR1 is MNHEY and CDR2 is SMNVEV (reference sequence). CDR3 length equals 15 residues. The V end was cut by 2 bases, the J end by 5 bases, with 15 bases between. The CDR3 region has the DNA TGTGCCAGCAGTTTAACCCCTAGCGTTTCGGAGACCCAGTACTTC. It specifies CASSLTPSVSETQYF.

The V call is TRBV5-1, the J call TRBJ2-5, with D perhaps TRBD2 (5 bases). V shed 4 bases and J shed 0 bases, with 13 bases lying between them. The CDR3 totals 15 residues. CDR1 SGHRS and CDR2 YFSETQ come from the germline V gene. The CDR3 spells CASSQEARYQETQYF. CDR3 in DNA: TGCGCCAGCAGCCAGGAGGCCAGGTACCAAGAGACCCAGTACTTC.

The rearrangement joins TRBV6-6 to TRBJ2-5; a possible D gene is TRBD1 (8 bases). The DNA end favors TRBJ2-7, so the J call may be wrong. Germline CDR1 is MNHNY and CDR2 is SVGAGI (reference sequence). There are 16 residues in the CDR3. DNA for the CDR3: TGTGCCAGCAGTCCTTACACAGGGGGGGGGTCCTACGAGCAGTACTTC. It is translated as CASSPYTGGGSYEQYF.

This rearrangement joins TRBV27 to TRBJ2-4; TRBD2 agrees at 16 bases. Trimming at V came to 3 bases and at J to 7 bases, leaving 6 bases not matched to a gene. CDR3 length equals 17 residues. In germline, CDR1 is MNHEY, CDR2 SMNVEV (reference sequence). CDR3: CASSLGLAGGPGNIQYF. The CDR3 bases are TGTGCCAGCAGTTTGGGACTAGCGGGAGGGCCGGGTAACATTCAGTACTTC.

This clonotype has a count of ten or more. The chain carries TRBV6-1 and TRBJ1-5, with 8 bases lining up with TRBD1. The CDR3 has 14 amino acids. CDR1 MNHNS and CDR2 SASEGT come from the germline V gene. Trimming took 1 base from V and 5 from J; bases not matched to a gene: 1. Written as DNA, the CDR3 is TGTGCCAGCAGTGAAGTCAGGGGGCATCAGCCCCAGCATTTT. It yields the protein CASSEVRGHQPQHF.

The genes are TRBV20-1 and TRBJ2-1, with TRBD2 matching 9 bases. The J segment lost 2 bases and the V segment lost 0 bases, leaving 8 bases of the junction unmatched. Germline CDR1 is DFQATT and CDR2 is SNEGSKA (reference sequence). There are 17 residues in the CDR3. The chain's CDR3 is CSARDVSSGTTYNEQFF. As DNA, the CDR3 is TGCAGTGCTAGAGATGTGTCTAGCGGGACGACCTACAATGAGCAGTTCTTC.

The chain combines TRBV19 with TRBJ1-5, with D possibly being TRBD1 (6 bases). CDR1 is LNHDA and CDR2 is SQIVND in the germline V gene (reference sequence). Between the trimmed V and J ends, which lost 3 bases and 6 bases, there was a span of 15 bases. The CDR3 loop spans 15 amino acids. The DNA for the CDR3 is TGTGCCAGTAGTATGGGACATATCGGCACTCAGCCCCAGCATTTT. Translated: CASSMGHIGTQPQHF.

The chain links TRBV7-2 to TRBJ1-2; possible D gene TRBD1, 5 bases. The CDR3 spans 13 residues. The germline V gene encodes CDR1 SGHTA and CDR2 FQGNSA. V lost 1 base, J lost 7 bases, and 10 bases lay in between. In nucleotides, the CDR3 is TGTGCCAGCAGCTTAGAGGGGTTTCTTGGCTACACCTTC. Translation gives CASSLEGFLGYTF.

This clonotype was detected a few times. The rearrangement uses TRBV20-1 and TRBJ2-5; 8 nucleotides match TRBD2. Germline loops: CDR1 DFQATT, CDR2 SNEGSKA (reference sequence). The CDR3 length is 14 residues. After removal of 4 bases from V and 2 bases from J, the junction contained 6 bases not matched to a gene. Here the CDR3 reads CSAISLAGQETQYF. Here the CDR3 DNA reads TGCAGTGCTATCAGCCTAGCGGGTCAAGAGACCCAGTACTTC.

The V and J genes are TRBV15 and TRBJ1-4; tentatively, D is TRBD1 (5 bases). Germline loops: CDR1 LNHNV, CDR2 YYDKDF (reference sequence). The V end was cut by 6 bases, the J end by 3 bases, with 14 bases between. This CDR3 has 15 amino acids. As DNA, the CDR3 is TGTGCCACCAGTCGGGGACTGGGGGCTAATGAAAAACTGTTTTTT. Translated: CATSRGLGANEKLFF. Filled out from reference TRBV15 and TRBJ1-4, the complete variable domain reads DAMVIQNPRYQVTQFGKPVTLSCSQTLNHNVMYWYQQKSSQAPKLLFHYYDKDFNNEADTPDNFQSRRPNTSFCFLDIRSPGLGDTAMYLCATSRGLGANEKLFFGSGTQLSVL.